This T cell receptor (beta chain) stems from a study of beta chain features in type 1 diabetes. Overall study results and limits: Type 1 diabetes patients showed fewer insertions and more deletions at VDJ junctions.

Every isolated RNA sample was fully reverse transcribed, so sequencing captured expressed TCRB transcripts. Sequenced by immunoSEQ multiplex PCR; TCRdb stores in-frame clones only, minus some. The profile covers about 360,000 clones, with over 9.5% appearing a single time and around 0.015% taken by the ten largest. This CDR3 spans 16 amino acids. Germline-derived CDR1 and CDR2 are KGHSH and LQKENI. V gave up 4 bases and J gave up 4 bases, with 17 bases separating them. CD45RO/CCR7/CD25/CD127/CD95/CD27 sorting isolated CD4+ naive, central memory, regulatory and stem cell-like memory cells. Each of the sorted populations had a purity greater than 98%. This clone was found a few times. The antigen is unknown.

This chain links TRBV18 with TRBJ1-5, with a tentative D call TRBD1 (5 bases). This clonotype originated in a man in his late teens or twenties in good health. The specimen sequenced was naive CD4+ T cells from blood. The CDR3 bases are TGTGCCAGCTCACAAAACAGCTCACCAGGGAATCAGCCCCAGCATTTT. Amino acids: CASSQNSSPGNQPQHF.